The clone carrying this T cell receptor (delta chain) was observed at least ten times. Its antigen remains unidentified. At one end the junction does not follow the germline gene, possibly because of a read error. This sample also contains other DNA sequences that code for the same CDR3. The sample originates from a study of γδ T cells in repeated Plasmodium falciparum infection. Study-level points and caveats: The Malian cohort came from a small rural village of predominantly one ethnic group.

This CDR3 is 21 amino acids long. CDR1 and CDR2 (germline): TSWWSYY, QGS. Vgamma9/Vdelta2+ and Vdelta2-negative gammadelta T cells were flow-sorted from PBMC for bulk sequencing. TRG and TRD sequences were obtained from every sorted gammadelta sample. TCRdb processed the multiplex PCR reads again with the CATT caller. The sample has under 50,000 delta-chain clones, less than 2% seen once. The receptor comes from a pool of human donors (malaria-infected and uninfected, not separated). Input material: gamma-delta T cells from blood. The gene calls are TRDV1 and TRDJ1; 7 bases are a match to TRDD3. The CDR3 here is CALGVSPTISYWGFYTDKLIF. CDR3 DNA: TGTGCTCTTGGGGTTTCGCCTACTATATCTTACTGGGGATTTTACACCGATAAACTCATATTT.